These 19 T cell receptor beta chains came from one sample sequenced in a study of OX40 agonist ivuxolimab in advanced cancers. Profiled with immunoSEQ multiplex PCR; TCRdb holds only in-frame clones, not every one. The data contain 65,000 to 100,000 clones, about 86% of them singletons. The source was CD4+ or CD8+ T cells sorted from blood, collected in a trial of the OX40 agonist ivuxolimab. Receptor source: an adult with an advanced solid tumor such as melanoma, head and neck, liver or kidney cancer.

V is TRBV6-5 and J is TRBJ2-2, with unresolved D. The CDR3 consists of 15 residues. Germline V lookup: CDR1 MNHEY, CDR2 SVGAGI. V was shortened by 7 bases and J by 4 bases, with 16 bases between the two germline ends. This CDR3 reads CASMEIYVGTGELFF. CDR3 nucleotide sequence: TGTGCCAGCATGGAAATCTACGTCGGCACCGGGGAGCTGTTTTTT.

The genes are TRBV5-5 and TRBJ1-6, with 10 bases that match TRBD1. The V and J ends lost 4 bases and 6 bases, in that order; junction bases with no gene match: 4. This CDR3 spans 15 amino acids. Per the germline V gene, CDR1 is SGHKS and CDR2 is YYEKEE (reference sequence). The CDR3 loop is CASSSGQGGNSPLHF. CDR3 nucleotide sequence: TGTGCCAGCAGCAGTGGACAGGGGGGTAATTCACCCCTCCACTTT.

The CDR3 protein is CASSLQGQAGNTIYF. The CDR3 DNA reads as TGTGCCAGCAGTTTACAGGGACAGGCTGGAAACACCATATATTTT. The genes are TRBV27 and TRBJ1-3; 8 nucleotides line up with TRBD1. V was clipped by 2 bases and J by 2 bases; unmatched bases: 2. Germline CDR1 MNHEY, CDR2 SMNVEV (reference sequence). CDR3 length equals 15 residues.

The rearrangement links TRBV7-6 to TRBJ2-1; D not certain. This CDR3 is 18 amino acids long. Germline CDR1 and CDR2: SGHVS and FNYEAQ. The ends were cut back, 0 bases at V and 0 bases at J, with 15 bases in the middle. CDR3 in DNA: TGTGCCAGCAGCTTAGCGAGGAGTCGGGCCCTCTCCTACAATGAGCAGTTCTTC. This gives the protein CASSLARSRALSYNEQFF. Full variable domain (rest looked up from reference TRBV7-6 and TRBJ2-1): GAGVSQSPRYKVTKRGQDVALRCDPISGHVSLYWYRQALGQGPEFLTYFNYEAQQDKSGLPNDRFSAERPEGSISTLTIQRTEQRDSAMYRCASSLARSRALSYNEQFFGPGTRLTVL.

This chain joins TRBV28 and TRBJ1-1; D may be TRBD1 (5 bases). CDR1 is MDHEN, CDR2 SYDVKM, per germline. CDR3 size: 14 residues. V was pared by 3 bases and J by 1 base, with 9 bases between. The CDR3, as DNA: TGTGCCAGCAGTTTTCCGACAGAGAACACTGAAGCTTTCTTT. Amino acids: CASSFPTENTEAFF. The variable domain in full, with the rest retrieved from reference TRBV28 and TRBJ1-1, is DVKVTQSSRYLVKRTGEKVFLECVQDMDHENMFWYRQDPGLGLRLIYFSYDVKMKEKGDIPEGYSVSREKKERFSLILESASTNQTSMYLCASSFPTENTEAFFGQGTRLTVV.

This clone was found once. The chain couples TRBV14 to TRBJ2-1, with TRBD1 as a possible D gene (6 bases). Looked up from germline, CDR1 is SGHDN and CDR2 is FVKESK. CDR3 length equals 13 residues. The V and J ends lost 5 bases and 7 bases respectively, with 12 bases between them. The CDR3 sequence: CASSVTRGNEQFF. Written as DNA, the CDR3 is TGTGCCAGCAGCGTTACTAGGGGGAATGAGCAGTTCTTC.

The chain couples TRBV5-4 to TRBJ1-1, with D possibly TRBD1 on 5 matching bases. CDR3 size: 14 residues. V lost 9 bases to trimming and J lost 4 bases, with 19 bases between them. From germline, CDR1 is SGHNT and CDR2 YYREEE (reference sequence). The CDR3, as DNA: TGTGCCACCAAGACGGGACTCCGAACCACTGAAGCTTTCTTT. This sequence encodes CATKTGLRTTEAFF.

The chain recombines TRBV7-2 with TRBJ2-7; 15 bases are shared with TRBD2. The V gene end was trimmed by 6 bases and the J gene end by 6 bases; junction bases not matched to a gene: 3. The CDR3 sequence is 14 residues long. Germline loops: CDR1 SGHTA, CDR2 FQGNSA. The CDR3 is CASRAGLAGGEQYF. CDR3 bases: TGTGCCAGCAGGGCGGGACTAGCGGGAGGCGAGCAGTACTTC.

A single count supports this clone. This chain joins TRBV15 and TRBJ2-3, with D perhaps matching TRBD1 (6 bases). Germline assignment: CDR1 LNHNV and CDR2 YYDKDF (reference sequence). This CDR3 has 15 amino acids. Between the trimmed V and J ends, which lost 1 base and 2 bases, there was a span of 10 bases. CDR3 sequence (DNA): TGTGCCACCAGCAGAGGGGGGCAGACCACAGATACGCAGTATTTT. Protein product: CATSRGGQTTDTQYF.

The V and J genes are TRBV28 and TRBJ2-4, with 10 bases aligning to TRBD1. This CDR3 contains 18 residues. The ends lost 7 bases at V and 4 bases at J; junction bases unmatched: 16. The V gene's germline CDR1 is MDHEN and CDR2 SYDVKM. CDR3 residues: CASTYGGTGVLIKNIQYF. The CDR3 DNA follows: TGTGCCAGCACTTACGGTGGGACAGGGGTTCTAATTAAAAACATTCAGTACTTC.

The chain links TRBV20-1 to TRBJ1-5; D may be TRBD1 (5 bases). Germline values: CDR1 DFQATT, CDR2 SNEGSKA (reference sequence). Trimming took 3 bases from V and 16 from J, leaving 16 bases between them. The CDR3 consists of 11 residues. CDR3 amino acids: CSASSGGRNHF. CDR3 coding DNA: TGCAGTGCTAGCAGTGGGGGTCGGAATCATTTT.

This chain joins TRBV10-1 and TRBJ2-3, with 10 bases identical to TRBD2. Germline V gene data show CDR1 as WNHNN and CDR2 as SYGVQD (reference sequence). The CDR3 runs 16 residues. The ends lost 4 bases at V and 0 bases at J; junction bases unmatched: 4. DNA for the CDR3: TGCGCCAGCAGTGGTCCTAGCGGGGGTAGCACAGATACGCAGTATTTT. Its translation is CASSGPSGGSTDTQYF.

V gene TRBV15 combines with J gene TRBJ2-1, with D perhaps matching TRBD2 (6 bases). The germline V gene has CDR1 LNHNV and CDR2 YYDKDF (reference sequence). The CDR3 contains 15 residues. The germline V and J ends were trimmed by 0 bases and 8 bases, with 14 bases remaining between them. This chain's CDR3 is CATSREDVGGDEQFF. The CDR3 region has the DNA TGTGCCACCAGCAGAGAGGACGTGGGGGGTGATGAGCAGTTCTTC.

The chain combines TRBV19 with TRBJ2-7, with TRBD2 matching over 14 bases. The germline gives CDR1 LNHDA, CDR2 SQIVND (reference sequence). V lost 4 bases to trimming and J lost 5 bases; unmatched junction nucleotides: 1. The CDR3 runs to 14 residues. CDR3 residues: CASSKGLAGDEQYF. For the CDR3, the DNA is TGTGCCAGTAGTAAGGGACTAGCGGGAGACGAGCAGTACTTC.

This clone came up a few times. This rearrangement joins TRBV7-9 to TRBJ1-6; 9 bases fit TRBD1. From germline, CDR1 is SEHNR and CDR2 FQNEAQ (reference sequence). The CDR3 is 14 residues long. V trimming: 0 bases; J trimming: 9 bases; junction bases outside the gene matches: 0. CDR3 sequence reads: CASSLAGQGSPLHF. DNA of the CDR3: TGTGCCAGCAGCTTAGCGGGACAGGGTTCACCCCTCCACTTT.

This clone was detected ten times or more. The chain couples TRBV28 to TRBJ2-7; D could derive from TRBD1 or TRBD2 (5 bases each). The CDR3 runs 13 residues. V lost 3 bases to trimming and J lost 6 bases, with 12 bases between them. CDR1 is MDHEN, CDR2 SYDVKM, per germline. The CDR3 sequence is CASSFPGTREQYV. The CDR3 DNA is TGTGCCAGCAGTTTCCCCGGGACCCGCGAGCAGTACGTC.

This chain connects TRBV7-2 to TRBJ1-6, with unresolved D. CDR3 length: 15 amino acids. Per the germline V gene, CDR1 is SGHTA and CDR2 is FQGNSA. Trimming removed 3 bases from V and 10 bases from J, with 16 bases in between. The CDR3 reads CASSLEPGTASPLHF. The CDR3 DNA reads as TGTGCCAGCAGCTTGGAACCAGGTACGGCATCACCCCTCCACTTT.

This chain joins TRBV6-6 and TRBJ1-6; D unclear. The CDR3 runs 12 residues. Germline values: CDR1 MNHNY, CDR2 SVGAGI (reference sequence). The V and J ends lost 2 bases and 16 bases respectively, with 12 bases between them. The CDR3 spells CASSYEDSGLHF. CDR3 nucleotides: TGTGCCAGCAGTTACGAGGATTCGGGTCTCCACTTT.

The chain combines TRBV30 with TRBJ1-5, with D possibly TRBD1 on 6 matching bases. CDR1 and CDR2 from the germline V gene are GTSNPN and SVGIG (reference sequence). Trimming left V 2 bases short and J 4 bases short, with 12 bases between. The CDR3 totals 14 residues. The DNA of the CDR3 is TGTGCCTGGAGTAAACAGGGCGGGAATCAGCCCCAGCATTTT. Its protein product is CAWSKQGGNQPQHF.